These 14 T cell receptor beta chains were sequenced from one sample in a study of regulatory T cells in long-lasting Graves disease. Sample time point: newly diagnosed GD, antithyroid drugs for less than 3 months. Making the TCR library involved RNA that had been extracted from PBMCs. TCR beta libraries were built with iRepertoire HTBI primers and Arm-PCR of CDR3 regions. TCRdb redid the calling of the multiplex PCR reads with MiXCR, one entry per CDR3 protein. The repertoire holds about 400,000 distinct CDR3 sequences, with 15% to 20% as singletons. The same data also contributed to another study, on T cells in Graves' hyperthyroidism and ophthalmopathy.

This specimen consisted of peripheral blood mononuclear cells (PBMCs), obtained at new diagnosis, from a patient treated with antithyroid drugs. These receptors were obtained from a woman aged 18-30 years with Graves disease.

There are many counts of this clonotype. The rearrangement links TRBV28 to TRBJ1-2; D is perhaps TRBD1 (6 bases). V was cut by 6 bases and J by 4 bases, with 9 bases left in between. From germline, CDR1 is MDHEN and CDR2 SYDVKM. The CDR3 is 12 amino acids. Written as DNA, the CDR3 is TGTGCCAGCAGGAAGGGGGTCTATGGCTACACCTTC. Its translation: CASRKGVYGYTF.

About this clonotype: Since a much larger clone is just one base distant, this may be a read error. The rearrangement links TRBV4-1 to TRBJ2-5; D is undetermined. Germline lookup yields CDR1 MGHRA and CDR2 YSYEKL. V lost 0 bases and J 5 bases, leaving 10 bases between the germline ends. The CDR3 has 14 residues. This CDR3 reads CASSQDTGFETQYF. The DNA of the CDR3 is TGCGCCAGCAGCCAAGATACCGGGTTCGAGACCCAGTACTTC.

This chain connects TRBV3-1 to TRBJ1-5, with D uncertain. Germline CDR1 reads LGHDT; CDR2 reads YNNKEL (reference sequence). The CDR3 totals 14 residues. V lost 4 bases, J lost 11 bases, and 18 bases lay in between. CDR3 loop: CASSPARAGRSQHF. CDR3 sequence (DNA): TGTGCCAGCAGCCCCGCGAGGGCGGGCAGGTCCCAGCATTTT.

The CDR3 reads CASSEVGAHMGGSGNTIYF. CDR3 nucleotides: TGTGCCAGCAGTGAAGTGGGGGCCCACATGGGGGGCTCTGGAAACACCATATATTTT. This chain joins TRBV2 and TRBJ1-3; TRBD1 might be the D (6 bases). The CDR3 extends over 19 amino acids. In germline, CDR1 is SNHLY, CDR2 FYNNEI. V was clipped by 1 base and J by 0 bases, with 19 bases between them.

This clonotype has only a few counts. V gene TRBV20-1 combines with J gene TRBJ2-1, with 9 bases that match TRBD2. The germline gives CDR1 DFQATT, CDR2 SNEGSKA (reference sequence). Trimming took 0 bases from V and 4 from J; bases not matched to a gene: 4. The length of the CDR3 is 15 residues. Here the CDR3 DNA reads TGCAGTGCTAGAGATAGCGGGGGAAATTACAATGAGCAGTTCTTC. Translation gives CSARDSGGNYNEQFF.

This chain joins TRBV25-1 and TRBJ2-3; a weak D match, TRBD2 (6 bases). There are 14 residues in the CDR3. V was clipped by 10 bases and J by 9 bases, with 23 bases between them. From germline, CDR1 is MGHDK and CDR2 SYGVNS. CDR3 sequence: CAIDPVGGYRTQYF. The CDR3 DNA sequence: TGTGCCATCGACCCAGTGGGGGGATACAGGACGCAGTATTTT. Based on the CDR3 plus reference TRBV25-1 and TRBJ2-3, the full variable domain is EADIYQTPRYLVIGTGKKITLECSQTMGHDKMYWYQQDPGMELHLIHYSYGVNSTEKGDLSSESTVSRIRTEHFPLTLESARPSHTSQYLCAIDPVGGYRTQYFGPGTRLTVL.

This clonotype has ten or more counts. The chain has TRBV4-1 and TRBJ1-1; D call uncertain. The germline V and J ends were trimmed by 0 bases and 4 bases, with 12 bases remaining between them. The CDR3 covers 15 residues. Germline CDR1 MGHRA, CDR2 YSYEKL. CDR3 residues: CASSQDRPRGTEAFF. DNA for the CDR3: TGCGCCAGCAGCCAAGATAGACCCAGAGGCACTGAAGCTTTCTTT.

This clonotype was recorded at least ten times. The chain joins TRBV6-2 or TRBV6-3 to TRBJ2-3, with D possibly matching TRBD2 (6 bases). The CDR3 consists of 17 residues. CDR1 and CDR2 from the germline V gene are MNHEY and SVGEGT. Deletions cut 5 bases from V and 3 bases from J, with 21 bases between. The CDR3 DNA follows: TGTGCCAGCAGTGAAGTCGTAGGAGGGAGTGGGACAGATACGCAGTATTTT. Encoded protein: CASSEVVGGSGTDTQYF.

This clonotype was recorded many times. This rearrangement joins TRBV12-3 or TRBV12-4 to TRBJ2-7; no clear D gene. This CDR3 is 12 amino acids long. Trimming removed 5 bases at V and 0 bases at J, with 5 bases between. CDR3 protein: CASSPRSYEQYF. The CDR3 DNA reads TGTGCCAGCAGTCCCCGCTCCTACGAGCAGTACTTC.

The rearrangement joins TRBV7-9 to TRBJ2-3; TRBD2 might be the D (6 bases). Between the trimmed V and J ends, which lost 3 bases and 4 bases, there was a span of 14 bases. The CDR3 is 15 residues long. CDR1 SEHNR and CDR2 FQNEAQ come from the germline V gene (reference sequence). The CDR3 loop is CASSFRAGFSDTQYF. The CDR3 DNA reads TGTGCCAGCAGCTTTCGCGCGGGGTTCTCAGATACGCAGTATTTT. The whole variable domain, filled in from reference TRBV7-9 and TRBJ2-3, reads DTGVSQNPRHKITKRGQNVTFRCDPISEHNRLYWYRQTLGQGPEFLTYFQNEAQLEKSRLLSDRFSAERPKGSFSTLEIQRTEQGDSAMYLCASSFRAGFSDTQYFGPGTRLTVL.

There are many counts of this clonotype. The chain has TRBV20-1 and TRBJ2-5, with 10 bases that match TRBD2. The trim removed 5 bases at V and 10 bases at J, leaving 10 bases unmatched. In germline, CDR1 is DFQATT, CDR2 SNEGSKA (reference sequence). CDR3 length equals 13 residues. The DNA for the CDR3 is TGCAGTGCTGGCCCCCGGGGACTAGCGCTCCAGTACTTC. Translation: CSAGPRGLALQYF.

Many counts were recorded for this clonotype. The rearrangement links TRBV7-6 to TRBJ2-2, with TRBD1 matching over 10 bases. The germline gives CDR1 SGHVS, CDR2 FNYEAQ. The junction had 5 bases not matched to a gene; V was cut back by 4 bases and J by 6 bases. The CDR3 is made up of 15 amino acids. The DNA of the CDR3 is TGTGCCAGCAGCTACGGACAGGGGGGCGCCGGGGAGCTGTTTTTT. Translated: CASSYGQGGAGELFF.

The table lists this clonotype with many counts. This rearrangement joins TRBV28 to TRBJ2-4; possibly TRBD1 for D (6 bases). V was pared by 3 bases and J by 3 bases, with 15 bases between. The CDR3 is made up of 16 amino acids. Germline V gives CDR1 MDHEN, CDR2 SYDVKM. In DNA, the CDR3 is TGTGCCAGCAGTTTCCGCACAGGGAGCAGCAAAAACATTCAGTACTTC. It encodes CASSFRTGSSKNIQYF.

This clonotype was counted many times. The chain recombines TRBV2 with TRBJ2-7, with 14 bases matching TRBD2. CDR1 and CDR2 from the germline V gene are SNHLY and FYNNEI. This CDR3 spans 17 amino acids. V was clipped by 0 bases and J by 4 bases; unmatched bases: 5. The CDR3, as DNA: TGTGCCAGCAGTGAAGCGAAGGGACTAGCGGGGGAATACGAGCAGTACTTC. Residues: CASSEAKGLAGEYEQYF.